Following are 2 T cell receptor beta chains from one sample sequenced in a study of blood T cell repertoires in COVID-19. Clones were read by immunoSEQ multiplex PCR, and TCRdb kept only the in-frame ones, dropping some. This table has 140,000 to 150,000 clones, 65% to 85% appearing once. What was sequenced was PBMCs or T cells enriched from blood (not recorded which). These receptors were collected from a woman aged 50 to 65 who had been exposed to COVID-19.

This clone came up once. This chain joins TRBV6-6 and TRBJ2-1; TRBD2 matches 11 bases. This CDR3 has 16 residues. Germline V CDR1 and CDR2: MNHNY, SVGAGI (reference sequence). V shed 5 bases and J 6 bases; nucleotides not matched to a gene: 9. For the CDR3, the DNA is TGTGCCAGCAGTCCTCCGCTAGCGGGAGGAACCAATGAGCAGTTCTTC. Translating it yields CASSPPLAGGTNEQFF.

The chain uses TRBV12-3 or TRBV12-4 and TRBJ2-3; tentatively, D is TRBD1 (5 bases). The ends were cut back, 8 bases at V and 2 bases at J, with 8 bases in the middle. The CDR3 loop spans 12 amino acids. CDR3 nucleotide sequence: TGTGCCAGCTCTGGGGCCACAGATACGCAGTATTTT. It is translated as CASSGATDTQYF.